This TCR beta chain was sequenced during a study of blood T cell repertoires in COVID-19. Study in general: The United States, Italy and Spain provided the acute and convalescent COVID-19 samples. Sample material is recorded as cDNA or gDNA derived from T cells, B-cell-depleted T cells, or PBMCs.

This clone was picked up one time. Generated by immunoSEQ multiplex PCR, the TCRdb table keeps only in-frame clones and is missing some. The sample shows roughly 340,000 clones, about 90% of them seen only once. Sequenced input: peripheral blood. The receptor comes from a woman younger than 35 who had recovered from COVID-19.

The CDR3 DNA reads TGTGCCAGCAGCGTGGGACAGCCAGATAGCGGACGGCTGCACGTC. This encodes CASSVGQPDSGRLHV. The chain uses TRBV7-9 and TRBJ2-7; a possible D gene is TRBD1 (7 bases). The CDR3 totals 15 residues. Germline CDR1 SEHNR, CDR2 FQNEAQ (reference sequence).